The entry that follows covers one TCR beta chain sequence. Its antigen remains unidentified. These data are taken from a study of T cell responses to AZD1222 COVID-19 vaccine. Study findings and constraints: Baseline seropositivity occurred in only a handful of AZD1222 recipients. A rise in Spike-specific TCR breadth and depth followed two AZD1222 doses. White British people made up most donors, females outnumbered males, and clonal diversity was possibly underestimated.

Deletions cut 4 bases from V and 0 bases from J, with 10 bases between. The CDR3 covers 14 residues. Germline V gene sequence: CDR1 GTSNPN, CDR2 SVGIG (reference sequence). Using immunoSEQ multiplex PCR, the repertoire was profiled, and TCRdb retains in-frame clones only, with some absent. Seen here are over 95,000 clones, roughly nine tenths observed once, and the top ten hold 6.5% to 10%. The source is an adult who received the AZD1222 COVID-19 vaccine. The source material was peripheral blood, sampled 28 days after the second AZD1222 dose. The V and J genes are TRBV30 and TRBJ1-3, with D tentatively TRBD1 (5 bases). The CDR3 DNA reads TGTGCCTGGAATACGGGACTCTCTGGAAACACCATATATTTT. Its translation: CAWNTGLSGNTIYF.